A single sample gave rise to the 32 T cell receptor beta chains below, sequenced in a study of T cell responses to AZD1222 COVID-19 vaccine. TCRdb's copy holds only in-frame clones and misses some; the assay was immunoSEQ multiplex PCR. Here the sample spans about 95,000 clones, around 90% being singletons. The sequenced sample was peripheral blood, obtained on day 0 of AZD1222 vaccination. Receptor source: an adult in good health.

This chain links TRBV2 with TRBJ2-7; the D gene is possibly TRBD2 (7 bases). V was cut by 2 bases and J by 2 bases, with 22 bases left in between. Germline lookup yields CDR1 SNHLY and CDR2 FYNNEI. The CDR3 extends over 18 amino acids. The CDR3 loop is CASSERGEGGHRAYEQYF. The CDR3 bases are TGTGCCAGCAGTGAAAGGGGGGAGGGCGGACATCGGGCCTACGAGCAGTACTTC.

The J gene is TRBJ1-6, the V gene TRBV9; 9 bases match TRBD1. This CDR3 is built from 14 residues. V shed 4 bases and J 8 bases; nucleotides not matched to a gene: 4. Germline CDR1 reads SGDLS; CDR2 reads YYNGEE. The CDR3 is CASSPWTGDSPLHF. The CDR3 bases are TGTGCCAGCAGCCCGTGGACAGGGGATTCACCCCTCCACTTT.

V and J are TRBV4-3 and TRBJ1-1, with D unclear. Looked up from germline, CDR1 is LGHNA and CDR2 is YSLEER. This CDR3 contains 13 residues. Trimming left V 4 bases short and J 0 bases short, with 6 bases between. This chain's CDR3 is CASSPYLNTEAFF. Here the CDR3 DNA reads TGCGCCAGCAGCCCTTATTTGAACACTGAAGCTTTCTTT.

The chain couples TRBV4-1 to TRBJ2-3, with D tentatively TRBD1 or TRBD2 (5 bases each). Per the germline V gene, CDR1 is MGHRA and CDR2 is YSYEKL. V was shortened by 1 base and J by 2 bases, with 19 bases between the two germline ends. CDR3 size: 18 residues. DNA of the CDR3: TGCGCCAGCAGCCAAGTGGAGGCAGGGATAATTGACACAGATACGCAGTATTTT. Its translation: CASSQVEAGIIDTDTQYF.

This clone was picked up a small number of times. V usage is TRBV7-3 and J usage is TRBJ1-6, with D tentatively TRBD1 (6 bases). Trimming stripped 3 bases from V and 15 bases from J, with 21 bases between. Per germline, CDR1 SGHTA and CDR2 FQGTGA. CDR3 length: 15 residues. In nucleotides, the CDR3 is TGTGCCAGCAGCTTGGCCGGGGGCAGCTCGTTGAACCTCCACTTT. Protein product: CASSLAGGSSLNLHF.

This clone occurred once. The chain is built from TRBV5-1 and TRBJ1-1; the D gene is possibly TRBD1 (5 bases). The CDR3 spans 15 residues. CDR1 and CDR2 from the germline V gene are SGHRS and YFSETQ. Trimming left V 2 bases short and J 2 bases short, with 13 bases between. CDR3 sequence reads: CASSFLGTPNTEAFF. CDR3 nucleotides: TGCGCCAGCAGCTTCCTTGGGACTCCAAACACTGAAGCTTTCTTT.

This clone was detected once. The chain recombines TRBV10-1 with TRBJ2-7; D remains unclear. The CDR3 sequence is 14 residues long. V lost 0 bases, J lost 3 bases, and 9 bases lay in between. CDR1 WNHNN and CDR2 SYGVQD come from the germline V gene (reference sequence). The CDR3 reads CASSESPGGYEQYF. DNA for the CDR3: TGCGCCAGCAGTGAGTCGCCGGGTGGCTACGAGCAGTACTTC.

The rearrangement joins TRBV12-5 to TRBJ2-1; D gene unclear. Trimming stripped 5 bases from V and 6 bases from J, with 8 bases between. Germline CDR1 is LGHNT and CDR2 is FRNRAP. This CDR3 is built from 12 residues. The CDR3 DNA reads TGTGCTAGTGGTCCTTCTGTCAATGAGCAGTTCTTC. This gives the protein CASGPSVNEQFF. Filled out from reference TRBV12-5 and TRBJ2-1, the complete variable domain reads DARVTQTPRHKVTEMGQEVTMRCQPILGHNTVFWYRQTMMQGLELLAYFRNRAPLDDSGMPKDRFSAEMPDATLATLKIQPSEPRDSAVYFCASGPSVNEQFFGPGTRLTVL.

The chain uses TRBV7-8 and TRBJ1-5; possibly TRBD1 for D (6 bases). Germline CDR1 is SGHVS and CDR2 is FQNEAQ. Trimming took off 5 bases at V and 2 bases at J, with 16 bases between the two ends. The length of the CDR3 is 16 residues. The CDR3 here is CASSQWTYRGNQPQHF. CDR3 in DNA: TGTGCCAGCAGCCAATGGACGTACAGGGGCAATCAGCCCCAGCATTTT.

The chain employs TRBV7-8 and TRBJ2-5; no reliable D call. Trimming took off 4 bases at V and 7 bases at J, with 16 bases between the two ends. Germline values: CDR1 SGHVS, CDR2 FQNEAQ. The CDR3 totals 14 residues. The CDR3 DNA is TGTGCCAGCAGCTCCCAGGAGCTGGAAAGGACCCAGTACTTC. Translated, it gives CASSSQELERTQYF. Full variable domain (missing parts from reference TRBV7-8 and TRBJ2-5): GAGVSQSPRYKVAKRGQDVALRCDPISGHVSLFWYQQALGQGPEFLTYFQNEAQLDKSGLPSDRFFAERPEGSVSTLKIQRTQQEDSAVYLCASSSQELERTQYFGPGTRLLVL.

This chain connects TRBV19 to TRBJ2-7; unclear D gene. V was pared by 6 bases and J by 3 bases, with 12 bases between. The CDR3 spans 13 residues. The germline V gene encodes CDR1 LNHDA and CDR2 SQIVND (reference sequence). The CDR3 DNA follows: TGTGCCAGTAGGCCCTCTGGCATCTACGAGCAGTACTTC. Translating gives CASRPSGIYEQYF.

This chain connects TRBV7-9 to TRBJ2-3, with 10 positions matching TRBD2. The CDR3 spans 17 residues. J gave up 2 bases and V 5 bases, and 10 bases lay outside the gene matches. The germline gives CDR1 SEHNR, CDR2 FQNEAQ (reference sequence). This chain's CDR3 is CASSIPPSGGYTDTQYF. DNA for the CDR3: TGTGCCAGCAGCATCCCGCCTAGCGGGGGATACACAGATACGCAGTATTTT.

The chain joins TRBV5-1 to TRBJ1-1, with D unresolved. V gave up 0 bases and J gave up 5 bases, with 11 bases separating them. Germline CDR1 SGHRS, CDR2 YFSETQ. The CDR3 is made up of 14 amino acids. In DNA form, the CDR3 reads TGCGCCAGCAGCTTGGTAATGGCGGGAACTGAAGCTTTCTTT. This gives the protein CASSLVMAGTEAFF.

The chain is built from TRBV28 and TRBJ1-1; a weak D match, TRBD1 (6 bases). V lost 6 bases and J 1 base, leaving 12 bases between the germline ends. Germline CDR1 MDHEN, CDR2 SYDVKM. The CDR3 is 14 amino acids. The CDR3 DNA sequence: TGTGCCAGCAGGCCGGTGGGGGCGAACACTGAAGCTTTCTTT. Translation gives CASRPVGANTEAFF.

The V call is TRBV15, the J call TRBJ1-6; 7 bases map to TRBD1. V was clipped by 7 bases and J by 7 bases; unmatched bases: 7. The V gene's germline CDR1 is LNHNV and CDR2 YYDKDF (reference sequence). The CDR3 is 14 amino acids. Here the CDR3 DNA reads TGTGCCACCATGAGAACAGGGGAAAATTCACCCCTCCACTTT. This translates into CATMRTGENSPLHF. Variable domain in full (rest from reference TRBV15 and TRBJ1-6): DAMVIQNPRYQVTQFGKPVTLSCSQTLNHNVMYWYQQKSSQAPKLLFHYYDKDFNNEADTPDNFQSRRPNTSFCFLDIRSPGLGDTAMYLCATMRTGENSPLHFGNGTRLTVT.

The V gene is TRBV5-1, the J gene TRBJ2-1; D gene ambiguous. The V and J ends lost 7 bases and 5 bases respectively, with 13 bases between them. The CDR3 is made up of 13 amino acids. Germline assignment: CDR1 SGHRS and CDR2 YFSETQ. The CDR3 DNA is TGCGCCAGCCACCCTAGTATGGACAATGAGCAGTTCTTC. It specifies CASHPSMDNEQFF.

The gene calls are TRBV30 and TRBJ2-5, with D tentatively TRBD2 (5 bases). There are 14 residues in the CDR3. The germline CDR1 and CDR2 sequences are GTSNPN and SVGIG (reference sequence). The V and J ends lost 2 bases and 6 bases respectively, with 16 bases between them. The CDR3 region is CAWSPRGMVKTQYF. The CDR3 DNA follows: TGTGCCTGGAGTCCCCGGGGTATGGTAAAGACCCAGTACTTC.

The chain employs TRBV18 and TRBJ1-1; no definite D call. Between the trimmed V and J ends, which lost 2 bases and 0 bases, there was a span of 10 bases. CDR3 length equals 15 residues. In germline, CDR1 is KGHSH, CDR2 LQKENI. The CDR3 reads CASSPFGVMNTEAFF. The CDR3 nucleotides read TGTGCCAGCTCACCATTCGGGGTGATGAACACTGAAGCTTTCTTT.

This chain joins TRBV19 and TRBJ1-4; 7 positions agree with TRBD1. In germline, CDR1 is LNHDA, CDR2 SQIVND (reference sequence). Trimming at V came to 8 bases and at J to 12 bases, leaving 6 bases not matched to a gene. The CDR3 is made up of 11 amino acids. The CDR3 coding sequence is TGTGCCAGTTCCCCAGGGGGGGAACTGTTTTTT. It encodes CASSPGGELFF.

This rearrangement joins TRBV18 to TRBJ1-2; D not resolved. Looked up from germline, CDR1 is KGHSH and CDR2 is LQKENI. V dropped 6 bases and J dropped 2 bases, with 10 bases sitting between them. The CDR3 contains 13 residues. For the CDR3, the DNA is TGTGCCAGCTCCCTGGACGGGAACTATGGCTACACCTTC. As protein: CASSLDGNYGYTF.

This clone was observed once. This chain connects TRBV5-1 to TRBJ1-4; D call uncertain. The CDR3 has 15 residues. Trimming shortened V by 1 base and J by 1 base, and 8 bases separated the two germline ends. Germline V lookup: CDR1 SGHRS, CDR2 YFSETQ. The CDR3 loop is CASSLWGLTNEKLFF. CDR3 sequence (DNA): TGCGCCAGCAGCTTGTGGGGATTAACTAATGAAAAACTGTTTTTT.

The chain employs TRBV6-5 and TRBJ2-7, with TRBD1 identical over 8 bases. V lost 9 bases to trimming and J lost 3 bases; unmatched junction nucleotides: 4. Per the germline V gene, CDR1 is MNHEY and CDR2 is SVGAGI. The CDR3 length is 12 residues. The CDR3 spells CASQGANYEQYF. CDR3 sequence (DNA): TGTGCCAGTCAGGGGGCTAACTACGAGCAGTACTTC.

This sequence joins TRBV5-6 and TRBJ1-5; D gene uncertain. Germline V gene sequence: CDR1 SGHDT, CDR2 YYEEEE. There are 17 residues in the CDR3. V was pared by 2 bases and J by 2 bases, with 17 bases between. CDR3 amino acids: CASSLIGENGGNQPQHF. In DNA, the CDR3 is TGTGCCAGCAGCTTAATCGGGGAGAATGGTGGCAATCAGCCCCAGCATTTT.

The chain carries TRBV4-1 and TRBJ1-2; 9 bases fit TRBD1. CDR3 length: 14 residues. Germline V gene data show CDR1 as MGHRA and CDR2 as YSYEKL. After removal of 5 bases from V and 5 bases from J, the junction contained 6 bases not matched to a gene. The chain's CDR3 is CASSVTGGSYGYTF. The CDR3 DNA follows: TGCGCCAGCAGCGTTACAGGGGGCAGTTATGGCTACACCTTC.

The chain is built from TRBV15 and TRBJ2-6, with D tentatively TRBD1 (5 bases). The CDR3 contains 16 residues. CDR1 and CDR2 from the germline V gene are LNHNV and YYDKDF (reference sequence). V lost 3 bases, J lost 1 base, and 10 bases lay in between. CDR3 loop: CATSRERGSGANVLTF. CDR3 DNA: TGTGCCACCAGCAGGGAAAGGGGATCTGGGGCCAACGTCCTGACTTTC.

In DNA, the CDR3 is TGTGCCAGCAGTGAATATCCGGGCACCAACACCGGGGAGCTGTTTTTT. Translating gives CASSEYPGTNTGELFF. The chain is built from TRBV25-1 and TRBJ2-2, with D hard to call. The CDR3 covers 16 residues. Germline V gene lookup returns CDR1 MGHDK and CDR2 SYGVNS. Trimming took off 0 bases at V and 2 bases at J, with 10 bases between the two ends.

In DNA, the CDR3 is TGTGCCAGCAGCCAATATAGGATACCTCCTAACAATGAGCAGTTCTTC. It specifies CASSQYRIPPNNEQFF. The chain has TRBV14 and TRBJ2-1; D remains unclear. The CDR3 runs 16 residues. Trimming removed 2 bases from V and 5 bases from J, with 16 bases in between. Germline CDR1 SGHDN, CDR2 FVKESK. The variable domain in full, with the rest retrieved from reference TRBV14 and TRBJ2-1, is EAGVTQFPSHSVIEKGQTVTLRCDPISGHDNLYWYRRVMGKEIKFLLHFVKESKQDESGMPNNRFLAERTGGTYSTLKVQPAELEDSGVYFCASSQYRIPPNNEQFFGPGTRLTVL.

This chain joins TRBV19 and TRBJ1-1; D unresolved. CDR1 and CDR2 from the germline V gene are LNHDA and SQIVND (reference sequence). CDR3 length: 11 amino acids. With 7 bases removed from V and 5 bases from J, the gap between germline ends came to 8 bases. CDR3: CASMDGTEAFF. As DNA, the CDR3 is TGTGCCAGTATGGACGGGACTGAAGCTTTCTTT.

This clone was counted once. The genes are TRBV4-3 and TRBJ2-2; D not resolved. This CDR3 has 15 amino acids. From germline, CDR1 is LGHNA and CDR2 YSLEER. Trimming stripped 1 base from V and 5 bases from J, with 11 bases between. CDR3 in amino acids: CASSQAPHYTGELFF. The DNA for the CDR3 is TGCGCCAGCAGCCAAGCCCCCCACTATACCGGGGAGCTGTTTTTT.

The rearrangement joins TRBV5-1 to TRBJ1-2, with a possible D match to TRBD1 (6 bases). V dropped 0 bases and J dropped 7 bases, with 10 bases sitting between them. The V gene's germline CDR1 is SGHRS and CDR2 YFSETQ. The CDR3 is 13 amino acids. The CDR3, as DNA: TGCGCCAGCAGCTTGGACAGGGATTTTGGCTACACCTTC. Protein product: CASSLDRDFGYTF.

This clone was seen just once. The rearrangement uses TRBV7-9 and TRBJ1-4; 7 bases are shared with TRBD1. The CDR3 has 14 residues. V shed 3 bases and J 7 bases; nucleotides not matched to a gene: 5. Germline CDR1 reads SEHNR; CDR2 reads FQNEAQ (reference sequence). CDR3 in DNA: TGTGCCAGCAGCTTGACAGGGAGTGGTGAAAAACTGTTTTTT. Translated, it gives CASSLTGSGEKLFF.

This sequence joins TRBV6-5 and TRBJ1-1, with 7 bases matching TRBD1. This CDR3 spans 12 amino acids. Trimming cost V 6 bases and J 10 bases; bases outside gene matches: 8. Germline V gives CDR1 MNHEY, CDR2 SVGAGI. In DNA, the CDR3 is TGTGCCAGCAGCATTAGACAGGGATCAGCTTTCTTT. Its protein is CASSIRQGSAFF.